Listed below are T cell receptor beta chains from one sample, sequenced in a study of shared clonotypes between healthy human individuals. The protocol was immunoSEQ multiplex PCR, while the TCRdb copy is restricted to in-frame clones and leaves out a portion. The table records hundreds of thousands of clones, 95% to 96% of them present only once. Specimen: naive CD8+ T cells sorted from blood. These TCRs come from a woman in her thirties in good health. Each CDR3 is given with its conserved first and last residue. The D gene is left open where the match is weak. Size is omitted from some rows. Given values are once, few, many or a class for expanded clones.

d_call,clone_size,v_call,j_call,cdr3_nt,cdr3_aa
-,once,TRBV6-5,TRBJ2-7,TGTGCCAGCAGTTACTTCAACGGCGCCTACGAGCAGTACTTC,CASSYFNGAYEQYF
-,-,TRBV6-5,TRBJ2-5,TGTGCCAGCAGTTACGACGGGGGGCGATTCGGAGAGACCCAGTACTTC,CASSYDGGRFGETQYF
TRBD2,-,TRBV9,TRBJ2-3,TGTGCCAGCAGCGGCGGGACTAGCGGGAGAATAGATACGCAGTATTTT,CASSGGTSGRIDTQYF
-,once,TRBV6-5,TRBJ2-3,TGTGCCAGCATTTCCATCACAGATACGCAGTATTTT,CASISITDTQYF
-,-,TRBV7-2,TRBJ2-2,TGTGCCAGCAGCTTATATGGCTCCGGGGAGCTGTTTTTT,CASSLYGSGELFF
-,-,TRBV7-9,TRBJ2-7,TGTGCCATTCCCCGGGACTCAAGCTCCTACGAGCAGTACTTC,CAIPRDSSSYEQYF
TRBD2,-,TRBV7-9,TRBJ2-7,TGTGCCAGCAGCCATCCCGGGACTAGAACCTACGAGCAGTACTTC,CASSHPGTRTYEQYF
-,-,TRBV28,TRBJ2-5,TGTGCCAGCAGTGGTGTTTCAAATAGGGGGACCCAGTACTTC,CASSGVSNRGTQYF
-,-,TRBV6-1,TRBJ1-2,TGTGCCAGCAGTGAAGACAGGGCAAACTATGGCTACACCTTC,CASSEDRANYGYTF
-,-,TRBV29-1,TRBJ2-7,TGCAGCGTTGTGGCGGAGGGGGCCTACGAGCAGTACTTC,CSVVAEGAYEQYF
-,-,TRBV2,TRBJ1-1,TGTGCCACCAGACCGAACCCAATGAACACTGAAGCTTTCTTT,CATRPNPMNTEAFF
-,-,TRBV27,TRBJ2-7,TGTGCCAGCAGTCGCTGGGACAATCCCTACGAGCAGTACTTC,CASSRWDNPYEQYF
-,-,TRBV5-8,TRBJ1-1,TGTGCCAGCAGCTTGGTTGGGACGGTGAACACTGAAGCTTTCTTT,CASSLVGTVNTEAFF
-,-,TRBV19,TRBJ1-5,TGTGCCAGTAGTATAGCGCGGTGGACCGCTCCCAATCAGCCCCAGCATTTT,CASSIARWTAPNQPQHF
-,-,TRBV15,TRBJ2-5,TGTGCCACCAGCAGAGCCCGTGTTGAGACCCAGTACTTC,CATSRARVETQYF
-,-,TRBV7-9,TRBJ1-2,TGTGCCAGCAGCTCGACAGGACAGAAGTATGGCTACACCTTC,CASSSTGQKYGYTF
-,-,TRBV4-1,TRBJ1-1,TGCGCCAGCAGCCCCACCCCGGGACGGTTGAACACTGAAGCTTTCTTT,CASSPTPGRLNTEAFF
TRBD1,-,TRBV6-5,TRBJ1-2,TGTGCCAGCAGTTTGGACAGGGAACACTATGGCTACACCTTC,CASSLDREHYGYTF
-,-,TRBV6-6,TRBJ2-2,TGTGCCAGCGAGGCAGGGACCACCGGGGAGCTGTTTTTT,CASEAGTTGELFF
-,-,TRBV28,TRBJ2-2,TGTGCCAGCAGTTTTAATCCTAACACCGGGGAGCTGTTTTTT,CASSFNPNTGELFF
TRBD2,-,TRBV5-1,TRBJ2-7,TGCGCCAGCAGCTTGGCGGGACTAGCGGGAGGTTTCTACGAGCAGTACTTC,CASSLAGLAGGFYEQYF
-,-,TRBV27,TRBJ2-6,TGTGCCAGCAGTCGTTCGGTGGGGGCCAACGTCCTGACTTTC,CASSRSVGANVLTF
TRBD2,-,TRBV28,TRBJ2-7,TGTGCCAGCAGTCCCCTGGGGGGGACTTCCTACGAGCAGTACTTC,CASSPLGGTSYEQYF
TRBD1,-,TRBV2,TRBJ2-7,TGTGCCAGCAGGGTGACAGGGTCGGGCGAGCAGTACTTC,CASRVTGSGEQYF
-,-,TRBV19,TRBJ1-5,TGTGCCAGTAGTGCTCGGACAGATAGCAATCAGCCCCAGCATTTT,CASSARTDSNQPQHF
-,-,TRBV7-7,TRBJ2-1,TGTGCCAGCAGCAGGGGGCCCGGGAGTTCCTACAATGAGCAGTTCTTC,CASSRGPGSSYNEQFF
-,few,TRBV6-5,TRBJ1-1,TGTGCCAGCAGTTATGGGGGGGAGACTGAAGCTTTCTTT,CASSYGGETEAFF
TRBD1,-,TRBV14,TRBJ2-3,TGTGCCAGCAGCCAAGGACAGGGCACCACAGATACGCAGTATTTT,CASSQGQGTTDTQYF
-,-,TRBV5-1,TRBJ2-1,TGCGCCAGCAGCTTCACCCGTTCGGGGAATGAGCAGTTCTTC,CASSFTRSGNEQFF
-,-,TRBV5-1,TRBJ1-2,TGCGCCAGCAGCTTGAACAGAAACTATGGCTACACCTTC,CASSLNRNYGYTF
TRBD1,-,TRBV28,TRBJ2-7,TGTGCCAGCAGTTTGGGGGACAGGGGTTGGGAGCAGTACTTC,CASSLGDRGWEQYF
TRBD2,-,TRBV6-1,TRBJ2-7,TGTGCCAGCAGTGGGCGGGGGGCTCTCCCCTACGAGCAGTACTTC,CASSGRGALPYEQYF
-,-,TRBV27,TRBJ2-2,TGTGCCAGCAGTTTGACAGCCGGGGAGCTGTTTTTT,CASSLTAGELFF
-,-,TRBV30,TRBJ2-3,TGTGCCTGGAGTGTACTCGGCAGCGGGTCTAGCACAGATACGCAGTATTTT,CAWSVLGSGSSTDTQYF
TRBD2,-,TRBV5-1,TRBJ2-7,TGCGCCAGCCGGTTGGCTAGCGGGGGTTCCTACGAGCAGTACTTC,CASRLASGGSYEQYF
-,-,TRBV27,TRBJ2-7,TGTGCCAGCAGCCCAGCCGTAGGGACTTTATTTTACGAGCAGTACTTC,CASSPAVGTLFYEQYF
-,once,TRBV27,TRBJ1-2,TGTGCCAGCACCCAGTCGTCCCGAGAGGGTGGCTACACCTTC,CASTQSSREGGYTF
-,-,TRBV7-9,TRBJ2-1,TGTGCCAGCAGCTTAGAGGGCGGGGTATACAATGAGCAGTTCTTC,CASSLEGGVYNEQFF
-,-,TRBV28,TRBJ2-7,TGTGCCAGCAGTTTCGGCCATTTGGAGAGAGTAGACAGATCCTACGAGCAGTACTTC,CASSFGHLERVDRSYEQYF
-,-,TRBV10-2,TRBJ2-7,TGCGCCAGCAGTGTCGAGGGACCGACCTACGAGCAGTACTTC,CASSVEGPTYEQYF
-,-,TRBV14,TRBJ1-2,TGTGCCAGCAGCCAGACGAGCGACAGGAGATCTTGGGGCTACACCTTC,CASSQTSDRRSWGYTF
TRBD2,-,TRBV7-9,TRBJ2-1,TGTGCCAGCAGCTTAGGTAGCGGGATCAGGTACAATGAGCAGTTCTTC,CASSLGSGIRYNEQFF
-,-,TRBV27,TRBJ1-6,TGTGCCAGCAGTAAAATGACAGGAACGAATTCACCCCTCCACTTT,CASSKMTGTNSPLHF
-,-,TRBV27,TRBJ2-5,TGTGCCAGCAGTTTGGGCCCGCAAGAGACCCAGTACTTC,CASSLGPQETQYF
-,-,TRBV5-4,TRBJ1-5,TGTGCCAGCAGGATTTGGGGGGGCAATCAGCCCCAGCATTTT,CASRIWGGNQPQHF
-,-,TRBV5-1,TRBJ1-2,TGCGCCAGCAGCGGTGGGACGGCCGCTAACTATGGCTACACCTTC,CASSGGTAANYGYTF
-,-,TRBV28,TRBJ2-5,TGTGCCAGCAGCAGGGGGGCAGTTTCATTCCGAAACCGCGGGAGTGCCGAGACCCAGTACTTC,CASSRGAVSFRNRGSAETQYF
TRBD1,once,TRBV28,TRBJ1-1,TGTGCCAGCAGGTCTAGGCTTGGGACAGCTTATGAAGCTTTCTTT,CASRSRLGTAYEAFF
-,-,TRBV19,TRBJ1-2,TGTGCCAGTAGTACGAGACAAGAGTATGGCTACACCTTC,CASSTRQEYGYTF
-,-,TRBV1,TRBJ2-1,TGCACCAGCAGCCGTCCTCCCGGAGACCACAATGAGCAGTTCTTC,CTSSRPPGDHNEQFF
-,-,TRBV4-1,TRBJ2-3,TGCGCCAGCAGCATGTCGGCACGGGGCTCTAGCACAGATACGCAGTATTTT,CASSMSARGSSTDTQYF
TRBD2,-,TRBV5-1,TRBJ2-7,TGCGCCAGCAGGAATGGACTAGCGGGAGCCTACGAGCAGTACTTC,CASRNGLAGAYEQYF
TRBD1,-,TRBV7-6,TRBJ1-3,TGTGCCAGCAGCTTAACCTCGGACAGGGCCCCTGGAAACACCATATATTTT,CASSLTSDRAPGNTIYF
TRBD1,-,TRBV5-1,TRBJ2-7,TGCGCCAGCAGACCCGGGACAGGGGGCTACGAGCAGTACTTC,CASRPGTGGYEQYF
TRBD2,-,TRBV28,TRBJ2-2,TGTGCCAGCAACCCCTGGCGGGGACTAGCGGGAACGGGGGAGCTGTTTTTT,CASNPWRGLAGTGELFF